Detailed here is one T cell receptor beta chain. TCRdb analysed the RT-PCR reads with MiXCR anew, one entry per CDR3 protein. This sample has about 680,000 distinct CDR3 sequences; 11% to 15% occur once, and the top ten carry about 3.6%. Material for sequencing was memory CD4+ T cells from blood. This TCR was recovered from a female donor in good health, serving as a healthy control.

The CDR3 nucleotides are TGTGCCAGCAGCCCAGCAGGGGCCCTCGAGGGTGGCTACACCTTC. Translation gives CASSPAGALEGGYTF. The J gene is TRBJ1-2, the V gene TRBV9, with D tentatively TRBD1 (6 bases). The germline V gene encodes CDR1 SGDLS and CDR2 YYNGEE. The V gene lost 4 bases and the J gene lost 7 bases, with 20 bases spanning the gap. The CDR3 contains 15 residues.